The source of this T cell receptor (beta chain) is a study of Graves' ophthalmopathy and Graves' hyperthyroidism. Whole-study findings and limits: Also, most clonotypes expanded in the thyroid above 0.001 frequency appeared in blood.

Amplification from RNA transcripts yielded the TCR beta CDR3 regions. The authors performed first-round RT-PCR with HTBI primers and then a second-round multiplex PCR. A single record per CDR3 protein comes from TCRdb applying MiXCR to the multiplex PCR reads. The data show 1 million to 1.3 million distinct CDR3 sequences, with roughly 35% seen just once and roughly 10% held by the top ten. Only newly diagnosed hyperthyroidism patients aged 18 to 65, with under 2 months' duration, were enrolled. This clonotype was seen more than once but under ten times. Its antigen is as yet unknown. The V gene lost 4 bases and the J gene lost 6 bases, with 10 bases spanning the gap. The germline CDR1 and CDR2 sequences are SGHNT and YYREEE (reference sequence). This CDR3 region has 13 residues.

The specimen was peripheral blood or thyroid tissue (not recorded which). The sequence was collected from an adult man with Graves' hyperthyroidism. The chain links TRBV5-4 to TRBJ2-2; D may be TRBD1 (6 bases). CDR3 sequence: CASSTQGPGELFF. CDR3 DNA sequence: TGTGCCAGCAGCACACAGGGTCCCGGGGAGCTGTTTTTT.